Presented here are 19 T cell receptor beta chains from one specimen sequenced in a study of a mutant IDH1 vaccine in newly diagnosed glioma. Here immunoSEQ multiplex PCR was the method, and the copy in TCRdb shows in-frame clones only, minus some. Of about 38,000 clones in the sample, roughly 76% are singletons; the top ten hold just over 5%. No antigens are known for them. Time point denoted: week 23, last vaccination. Each dose of the vaccine consisted of 300 ug of mutant IDH1 20-mer peptide, with topical imiquimod. This sample comprised PBMCs, obtained from a glioma patient whose treatment included an IDH1 peptide vaccine. The receptors shown here come from a man aged 40-50 years with glioma.

This clone was recorded a few times. The chain uses TRBV27 and TRBJ1-5, with 7 nucleotides matching TRBD1. There are 15 residues in the CDR3. Germline CDR1 and CDR2: MNHEY and SMNVEV (reference sequence). V was clipped by 6 bases and J by 6 bases; unmatched bases: 11. CDR3 sequence reads: CASSQDGTERQPQHF. CDR3 DNA sequence: TGTGCCAGCAGCCAAGACGGGACAGAGCGTCAGCCCCAGCATTTT.

The chain combines TRBV27 with TRBJ1-2; 8 positions match TRBD1. V dropped 2 bases and J dropped 2; count of bases not matched to a gene: 4. Germline loops: CDR1 MNHEY, CDR2 SMNVEV (reference sequence). This CDR3 is built from 15 residues. CDR3 in amino acids: CASSLNRGTNYGYTF. The CDR3 DNA is TGTGCCAGCAGTTTAAACAGGGGGACCAACTATGGCTACACCTTC.

The chain links TRBV6-5 to TRBJ2-7; D gene unclear. Germline CDR1 is MNHEY and CDR2 is SVGAGI. The CDR3 has 11 residues. With 0 bases removed from V and 7 bases from J, the gap between germline ends came to 4 bases. CDR3 nucleotide sequence: TGTGCCAGCAGTTACTCAGGGGAGCAGTACTTC. Amino acids: CASSYSGEQYF.

The chain has TRBV7-2 and TRBJ1-3; D may be TRBD1 (6 bases). CDR3 size: 18 residues. Germline CDR1 SGHTA, CDR2 FQGNSA. V lost 0 bases to trimming and J lost 0 bases, with 15 bases between them. CDR3 protein: CASSLAPWGQSSGNTIYF. The DNA for the CDR3 is TGTGCCAGCAGCTTAGCACCGTGGGGGCAGAGCTCTGGAAACACCATATATTTT.

The genes are TRBV7-2 and TRBJ1-4; D perhaps matches TRBD1 (5 bases). The germline gives CDR1 SGHTA, CDR2 FQGNSA. The CDR3 spans 19 residues. With 5 bases removed from V and 4 bases from J, the gap between germline ends came to 26 bases. CDR3 amino acids: CASSKRGVGTRRYNEKLFF. The CDR3 region has the DNA TGTGCCAGCAGCAAAAGAGGGGTGGGGACTAGGCGATATAATGAAAAACTGTTTTTT.

The chain recombines TRBV18 with TRBJ1-4; D perhaps matches TRBD1 (5 bases). This CDR3 is 15 amino acids long. Trimming shortened V by 3 bases and J by 3 bases, and 11 bases separated the two germline ends. Germline V gives CDR1 KGHSH, CDR2 LQKENI. DNA of the CDR3: TGTGCCAGCTCACCGGGGGGAATGTCTAATGAAAAACTGTTTTTT. The encoded protein is CASSPGGMSNEKLFF.

V usage is TRBV4-2 and J usage is TRBJ1-6, with D perhaps TRBD1 (5 bases). The CDR3 spans 17 residues. V lost 8 bases, J lost 0 bases, and 17 bases lay in between. CDR1 LGHNA and CDR2 YNFKEQ come from the germline V gene. CDR3 DNA sequence: TGTGCCAGCTCGCCGAGAGGGGCTAGCTCCTATAATTCACCCCTCCACTTT. Protein: CASSPRGASSYNSPLHF.

This clone has just a few counts. The V call is TRBV10-2, the J call TRBJ1-1; D is unclear. Germline loops: CDR1 WSHSY, CDR2 SAAADI. Trimming took off 8 bases at V and 6 bases at J, with 10 bases between the two ends. The CDR3 runs to 11 residues. The CDR3 is CASSVGAEAFF. CDR3 sequence (DNA): TGCGCCAGCTCGGTAGGTGCTGAAGCTTTCTTT.

V usage is TRBV19 and J usage is TRBJ1-3, with D perhaps TRBD1 (5 bases). This CDR3 has 13 residues. CDR1 and CDR2 from the germline V gene are LNHDA and SQIVND (reference sequence). Between the trimmed V and J ends, which lost 4 bases and 2 bases, there was a span of 6 bases. The DNA for the CDR3 is TGTGCCAGTAGTAGGGGGGCTGGAAACACCATATATTTT. Protein: CASSRGAGNTIYF.

The CDR3 is CSVAGGGGYTF. The CDR3 bases are TGCAGCGTTGCGGGGGGTGGCGGCTACACCTTC. The chain links TRBV29-1 to TRBJ1-2, with D possibly TRBD1 on 5 matching bases. V lost 4 bases and J lost 8, with 11 bases in between. From germline, CDR1 is SQVTM and CDR2 ANQGSEA. This CDR3 has 11 amino acids.

The rearrangement links TRBV4-2 to TRBJ2-3; perhaps TRBD2 as D (7 bases). Germline CDR1 is LGHNA and CDR2 is YNFKEQ. The CDR3 spans 15 residues. V was clipped by 7 bases and J by 2 bases, with 16 bases between them. CDR3 sequence (DNA): TGTGCCAGCACAATGGCGGGGGCCCTCACAGATACGCAGTATTTT. Its translation is CASTMAGALTDTQYF.

The chain couples TRBV4-1 to TRBJ2-3; 7 positions agree with TRBD1. The junction had 3 bases not matched to a gene; V was cut back by 3 bases and J by 0 bases. Germline V gene lookup returns CDR1 MGHRA and CDR2 YSYEKL. This CDR3 region has 15 residues. The chain's CDR3 is CASSQGQRSTDTQYF. Written as DNA, the CDR3 is TGCGCCAGCAGCCAGGGACAGCGAAGCACAGATACGCAGTATTTT.

The CDR3 DNA is TGTGCCAGCAGCTGGGGCGGGGCCGCTGAAGCTTTCTTT. It translates to CASSWGGAAEAFF. This rearrangement joins TRBV5-6 to TRBJ1-1, with D perhaps matching TRBD1 (5 bases). This CDR3 is 13 amino acids long. Germline V gene lookup returns CDR1 SGHDT and CDR2 YYEEEE. Trimming stripped 3 bases from V and 6 bases from J, with 12 bases between.

This chain uses TRBV6-4 with TRBJ2-7, with 10 bases that match TRBD2. The length of the CDR3 is 15 residues. V lost 3 bases, J lost 2 bases, and 4 bases stayed unmatched. Germline V CDR1 and CDR2: MRHNA, SNTAGT. In DNA form, the CDR3 reads TGTGCCAGCAGTGAAACTAGCGGGGAACCCTACGAGCAGTACTTC. Translated, it gives CASSETSGEPYEQYF.

J is TRBJ2-7 and V is TRBV9, with 10 bases identical to TRBD1. There are 15 residues in the CDR3. V was pared by 4 bases and J by 3 bases, with 7 bases of the junction left unmatched. Germline assignment: CDR1 SGDLS and CDR2 YYNGEE. The CDR3 spells CASSPRQGARYEQYF. The CDR3 DNA reads TGTGCCAGCAGCCCACGACAGGGGGCCCGCTACGAGCAGTACTTC.

J is TRBJ1-1 and V is TRBV7-8, with D uncertain. The CDR3 consists of 13 residues. The V end was cut by 7 bases, the J end by 0 bases, with 9 bases between. Germline V lookup: CDR1 SGHVS, CDR2 FQNEAQ. CDR3 sequence reads: CASTRSMNTEAFF. CDR3 coding DNA: TGTGCCAGCACCAGATCCATGAACACTGAAGCTTTCTTT.

This clone was detected only once. At the DNA level, this CDR3 is encoded by other sequences in the same sample as well. The chain joins TRBV20-1 to TRBJ2-7; unclear D gene. Germline lookup yields CDR1 DFQATT and CDR2 SNEGSKA (reference sequence). The CDR3 consists of 11 residues. V was clipped by 5 bases and J by 0 bases, with 5 bases between them. The CDR3 loop is CSASTSYEQYF. The CDR3 nucleotides are TGCAGTGCTTCCACCTCCTACGAGCAGTACTTC.

This CDR3 reads CASSPSLAGLYNEQFF. CDR3 coding DNA: TGTGCCAGCAGCCCATCACTAGCGGGGTTATACAATGAGCAGTTCTTC. The V gene is TRBV5-5, the J gene TRBJ2-1; 10 nucleotides match TRBD2. Unmatched junction bases numbered 8, after V lost 4 bases and J lost 4 bases. The CDR3 spans 16 residues. Germline CDR1 and CDR2: SGHKS and YYEKEE (reference sequence). The full variable domain, its missing parts supplied by reference TRBV5-5 and TRBJ2-1, is DAGVTQSPTHLIKTRGQQVTLRCSPISGHKSVSWYQQVLGQGPQFIFQYYEKEERGRGNFPDRFSARQFPNYSSELNVNALLLGDSALYLCASSPSLAGLYNEQFFGPGTRLTVL.

CDR3 in amino acids: CASSQDPGTGYGYTF. In DNA, the CDR3 is TGCGCCAGCAGCCAAGACCCAGGGACAGGCTATGGCTACACCTTC. This sequence joins TRBV4-1 and TRBJ1-2; 8 bases map to TRBD1. Per the germline V gene, CDR1 is MGHRA and CDR2 is YSYEKL. The CDR3 runs 15 residues. The junction had 4 bases not matched to a gene; V was cut back by 0 bases and J by 4 bases.